A selection of T cell receptor beta chains follows, all from one sample in a study of blood T cell repertoires in COVID-19. The protocol was immunoSEQ multiplex PCR, while the TCRdb copy is restricted to in-frame clones and leaves out a portion. The data show about 250,000 clones, about 86% seen once. The sample was peripheral blood. All receptors come from an older man with acute or convalescent COVID-19. Both conserved end residues are part of each CDR3. Fields, in order: clone size, D gene, V gene, J gene, CDR3 length, CDR3 DNA, CDR3 protein. The D gene is left open where the match is weak. Only part of the rows carry a size: once, few, many, or a class if the clone is expanded.

few	TRBD2	TRBV7-2	TRBJ2-7	14	TGTGCCAGCAGCTTAACAGCGGGAGTGAACGAGCAGTACTTC	CASSLTAGVNEQYF
.	.	TRBV28	TRBJ1-5	12	TGTGCCAGCAGCCCTTCCCATCAGCCCCAGCATTTT	CASSPSHQPQHF
few	.	TRBV7-3	TRBJ2-6	14	TGTGCCAGCAGCTTTAACTCTGGGGCCAACGTCCTGACTTTC	CASSFNSGANVLTF
.	.	TRBV27	TRBJ2-7	17	TGTGCCAGCAGTTCGAATAGGGGCCGGAGCACCTCCTACGAGCAGTACTTC	CASSSNRGRSTSYEQYF
.	.	TRBV7-9	TRBJ1-1	15	TGTGCCAGCAGCACCGATGGGGGCGCTCGCACTGAAGCTTTCTTT	CASSTDGGARTEAFF
.	TRBD2	TRBV9	TRBJ2-5	18	TGTGCCAGCAGCGTAGGGACTAGCGGGATGAGGGGGCAAGAGACCCAGTACTTC	CASSVGTSGMRGQETQYF
.	.	TRBV11-3	TRBJ1-1	13	TGTGCCAGCAGCTTAGCGGAGTACACTGAAGCTTTCTTT	CASSLAEYTEAFF
.	TRBD1	TRBV6-5	TRBJ1-6	15	TGTGCCAGCAGTTACGGGGACAGGGCGGATTCACCCCTCCACTTT	CASSYGDRADSPLHF
.	.	TRBV11-2	TRBJ2-5	15	TGTGCCAGCAGCTTAGGCCTCAGGGGAAGAGAGACCCAGTACTTC	CASSLGLRGRETQYF
.	.	TRBV6-2/TRBV6-3	TRBJ2-7	12	TGTGCCAGCAGCGGTCAGGGGTACGAGCAGTACTTC	CASSGQGYEQYF
.	TRBD2	TRBV11-2	TRBJ2-7	16	TGTGCCAGCAGCTTAGTAGGCGGGAGTCGCTCCTACGAGCAGTACTTC	CASSLVGGSRSYEQYF
.	TRBD2	TRBV3-1/TRBV3-2	TRBJ2-3	16	TGTGCCAGCAGCCCTCGGAGCGGGGGAAGCACAGATACGCAGTATTTT	CASSPRSGGSTDTQYF
.	TRBD1	TRBV5-1	TRBJ2-7	13	TGCGCCAGCAGCTTACCAGGGGGCGAGGAGCAGTACTTC	CASSLPGGEEQYF
.	.	TRBV18	TRBJ1-2	13	TGTGCCAGCTCACCACCGGCAAACTATGGCTACACCTTC	CASSPPANYGYTF
.	TRBD2	TRBV7-8	TRBJ2-2	16	TGTGCCAGCAGCTTGCTAGCGGGAGTAGACACCGGGGAGCTGTTTTTT	CASSLLAGVDTGELFF
.	.	TRBV19	TRBJ2-6	14	TGTGCCAGTATGGATGGGCCTGGGGCCAACGTCCTGACTTTC	CASMDGPGANVLTF